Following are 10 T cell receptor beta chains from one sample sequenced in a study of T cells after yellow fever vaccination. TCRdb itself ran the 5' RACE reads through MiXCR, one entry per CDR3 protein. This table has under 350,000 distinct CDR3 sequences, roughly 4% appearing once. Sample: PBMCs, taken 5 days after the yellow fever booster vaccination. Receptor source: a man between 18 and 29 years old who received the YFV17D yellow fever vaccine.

CDR3 amino acids: CASSPGARGNTEAFF. The CDR3 bases are TGTGCCAGCAGCCCGGGGGCGCGGGGGAACACTGAAGCTTTCTTT. The V and J genes are TRBV7-9 and TRBJ1-1; D perhaps matches TRBD1 (6 bases). Germline V gene sequence: CDR1 SEHNR, CDR2 FQNEAQ (reference sequence). This CDR3 spans 15 amino acids. V was trimmed by 5 bases and J by 1 base, leaving 14 bases between them. Supplemented by reference TRBV7-9 and TRBJ1-1, the full variable domain reads DTGVSQNPRHKITKRGQNVTFRCDPISEHNRLYWYRQTLGQGPEFLTYFQNEAQLEKSRLLSDRFSAERPKGSFSTLEIQRTEQGDSAMYLCASSPGARGNTEAFFGQGTRLTVV.

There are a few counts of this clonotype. The CDR3 loop reads CASSQAPGLAGVDEQYF. The CDR3 coding sequence is TGTGCCAGCAGCCAAGCACCGGGACTAGCGGGGGTCGACGAGCAGTACTTC. The V call is TRBV4-2, the J call TRBJ2-7, with 14 bases identical to TRBD2. This CDR3 has 17 residues. From germline, CDR1 is LGHNA and CDR2 YNFKEQ. The V segment lost 1 base and the J segment 5 bases; nucleotides outside the gene matches: 7.

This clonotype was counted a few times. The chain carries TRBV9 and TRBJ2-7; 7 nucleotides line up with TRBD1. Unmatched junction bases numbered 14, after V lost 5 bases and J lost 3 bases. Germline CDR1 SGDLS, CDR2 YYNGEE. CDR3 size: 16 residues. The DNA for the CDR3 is TGTGCCAGCAGTGCGGGCGAGGGACAGCCCCTCTACGAGCAGTACTTC. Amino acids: CASSAGEGQPLYEQYF.

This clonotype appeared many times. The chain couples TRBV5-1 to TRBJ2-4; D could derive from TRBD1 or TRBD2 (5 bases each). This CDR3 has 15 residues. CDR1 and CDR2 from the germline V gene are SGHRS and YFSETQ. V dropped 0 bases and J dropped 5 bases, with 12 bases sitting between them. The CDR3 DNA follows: TGCGCCAGCAGCTTGGCAGGGAGAGGGGAAAACATTCAGTACTTC. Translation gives CASSLAGRGENIQYF.

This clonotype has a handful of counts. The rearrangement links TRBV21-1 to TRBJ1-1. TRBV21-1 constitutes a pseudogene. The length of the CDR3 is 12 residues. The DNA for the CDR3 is TGTGCCAGCAGAGCGTGGGGTTCTGAAGCTTTCTTT. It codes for CASRAWGSEAFF.

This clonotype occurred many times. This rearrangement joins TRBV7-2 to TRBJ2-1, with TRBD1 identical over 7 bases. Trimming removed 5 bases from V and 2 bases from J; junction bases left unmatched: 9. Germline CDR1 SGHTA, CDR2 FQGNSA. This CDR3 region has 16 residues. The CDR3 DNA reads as TGTGCCAGCAGCGCCCCAGGTAGGGGGCCCTACAATGAGCAGTTCTTC. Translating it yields CASSAPGRGPYNEQFF.

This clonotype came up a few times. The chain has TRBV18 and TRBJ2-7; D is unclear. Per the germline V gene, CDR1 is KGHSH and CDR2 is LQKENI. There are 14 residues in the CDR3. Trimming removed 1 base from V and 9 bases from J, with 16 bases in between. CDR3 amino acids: CASSPQGTTVGQYV. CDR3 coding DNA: TGTGCCAGCTCACCACAGGGCACCACGGTCGGGCAGTACGTC.

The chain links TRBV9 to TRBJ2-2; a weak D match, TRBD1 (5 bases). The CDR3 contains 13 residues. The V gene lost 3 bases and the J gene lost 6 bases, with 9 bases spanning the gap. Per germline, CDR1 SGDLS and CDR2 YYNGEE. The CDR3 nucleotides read TGTGCCAGCAGCGCCCCAGGGTCCGGGGAGCTGTTTTTT. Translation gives CASSAPGSGELFF.

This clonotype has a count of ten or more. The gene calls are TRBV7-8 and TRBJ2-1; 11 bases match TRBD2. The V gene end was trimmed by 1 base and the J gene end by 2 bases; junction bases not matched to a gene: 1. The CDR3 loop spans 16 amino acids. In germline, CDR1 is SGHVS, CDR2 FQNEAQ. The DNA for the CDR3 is TGTGCCAGCAGCTTAGTACTAGCGGGGGCCTACAATGAGCAGTTCTTC. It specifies CASSLVLAGAYNEQFF.

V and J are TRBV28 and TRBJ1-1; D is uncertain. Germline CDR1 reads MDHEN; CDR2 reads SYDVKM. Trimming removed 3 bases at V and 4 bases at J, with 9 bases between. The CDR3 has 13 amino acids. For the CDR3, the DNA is TGTGCCAGCAGTTTGCGAGGAATCACTGAAGCTTTCTTT. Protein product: CASSLRGITEAFF.